This T cell receptor beta chain appears in the sequencing data of a study of cytomegalovirus exposure and HLA in healthy donors. The PCR had 60 Vbeta and 13 Jbeta primers. The assay was immunoSEQ multiplex PCR, and TCRdb's table has in-frame clones only and misses some. The table shows roughly 110,000 clones, with approximately 73% occurring only once. The sequence was collected from a man aged 25-40 years in good health and CMV-seronegative. The specimen was PBMCs.

The CDR3 DNA reads TGTGCCAGCAGCTCCACAGGGATTGGGGGCTACACCTTC. This encodes CASSSTGIGGYTF. The chain has TRBV7-8 and TRBJ1-2; a weak D match, TRBD1 (6 bases). CDR3 length equals 13 residues. The V end lost 4 bases, the J end lost 8 bases, and 14 bases lay between the germline ends. Germline CDR1 is SGHVS and CDR2 is FQNEAQ.